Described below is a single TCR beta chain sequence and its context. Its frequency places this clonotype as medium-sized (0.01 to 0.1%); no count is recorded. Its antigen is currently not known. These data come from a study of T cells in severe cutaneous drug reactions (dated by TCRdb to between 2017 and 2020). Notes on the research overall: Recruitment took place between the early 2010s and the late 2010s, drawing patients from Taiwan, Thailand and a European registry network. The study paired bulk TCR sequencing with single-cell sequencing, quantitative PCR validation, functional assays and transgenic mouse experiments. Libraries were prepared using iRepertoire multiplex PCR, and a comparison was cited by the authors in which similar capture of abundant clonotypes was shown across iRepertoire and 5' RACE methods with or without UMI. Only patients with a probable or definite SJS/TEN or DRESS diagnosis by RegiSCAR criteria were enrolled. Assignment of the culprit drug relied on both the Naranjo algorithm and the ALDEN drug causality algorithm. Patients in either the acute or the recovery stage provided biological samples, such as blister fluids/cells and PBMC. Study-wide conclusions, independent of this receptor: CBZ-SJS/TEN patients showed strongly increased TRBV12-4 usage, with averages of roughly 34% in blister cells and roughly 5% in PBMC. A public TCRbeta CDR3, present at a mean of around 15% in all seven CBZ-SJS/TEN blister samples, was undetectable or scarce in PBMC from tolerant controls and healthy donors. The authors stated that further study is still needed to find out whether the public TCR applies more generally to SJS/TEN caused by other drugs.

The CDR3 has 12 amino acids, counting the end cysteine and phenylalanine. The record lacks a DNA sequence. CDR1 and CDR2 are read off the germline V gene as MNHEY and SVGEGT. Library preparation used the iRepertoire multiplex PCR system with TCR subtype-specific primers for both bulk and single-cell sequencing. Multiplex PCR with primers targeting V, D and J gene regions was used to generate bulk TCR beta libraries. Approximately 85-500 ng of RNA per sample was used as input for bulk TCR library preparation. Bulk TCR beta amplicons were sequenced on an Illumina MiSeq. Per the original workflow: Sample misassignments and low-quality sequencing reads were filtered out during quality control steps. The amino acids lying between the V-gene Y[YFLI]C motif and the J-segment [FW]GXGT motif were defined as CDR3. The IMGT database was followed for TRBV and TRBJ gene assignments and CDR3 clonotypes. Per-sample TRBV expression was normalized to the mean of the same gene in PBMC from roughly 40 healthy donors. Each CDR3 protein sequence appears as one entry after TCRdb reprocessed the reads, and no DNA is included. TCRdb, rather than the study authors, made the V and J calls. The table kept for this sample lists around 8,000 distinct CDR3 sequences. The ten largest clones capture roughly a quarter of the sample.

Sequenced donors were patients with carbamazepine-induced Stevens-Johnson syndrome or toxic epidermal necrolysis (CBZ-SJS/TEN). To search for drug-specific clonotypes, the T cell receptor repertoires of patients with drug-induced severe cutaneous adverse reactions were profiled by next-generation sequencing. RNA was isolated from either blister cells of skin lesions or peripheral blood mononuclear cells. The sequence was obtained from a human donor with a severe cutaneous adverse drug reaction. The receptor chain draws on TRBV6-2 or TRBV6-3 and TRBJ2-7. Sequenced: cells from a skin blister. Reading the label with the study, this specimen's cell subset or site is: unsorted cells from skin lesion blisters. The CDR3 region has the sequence CASRTLAYEQYF.